This TCR beta chain was sequenced in a study of blood T cell repertoires in COVID-19. The wider study: The United States, Italy and Spain provided the acute and convalescent COVID-19 samples.

Trimming stripped 2 bases from V and 5 bases from J, with 3 bases between. CDR3 length equals 11 residues. TCRdb keeps only in-frame clones here, not all; method: immunoSEQ multiplex PCR. The data hold about 180,000 clones, with about 91% observed a single time. This sequence was found in a woman in her twenties or thirties with acute or convalescent COVID-19. This chain links TRBV12-3 or TRBV12-4 with TRBJ2-5; D is uncertain. The sequencing input was peripheral blood. As DNA, the CDR3 is TGTGCCAGCAGTTTATCGGAGACCCAGTACTTC. This sequence encodes CASSLSETQYF.